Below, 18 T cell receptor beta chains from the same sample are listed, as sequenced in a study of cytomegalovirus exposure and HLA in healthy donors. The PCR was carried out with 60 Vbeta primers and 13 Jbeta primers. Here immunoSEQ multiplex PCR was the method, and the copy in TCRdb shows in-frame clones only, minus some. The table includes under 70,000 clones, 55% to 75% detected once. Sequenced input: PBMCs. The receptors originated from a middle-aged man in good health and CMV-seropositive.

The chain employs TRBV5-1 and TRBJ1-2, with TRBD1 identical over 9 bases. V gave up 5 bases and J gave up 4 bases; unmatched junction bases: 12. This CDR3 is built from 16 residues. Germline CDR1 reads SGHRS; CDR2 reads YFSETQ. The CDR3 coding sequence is TGCGCCAGCAGAGCGGGACAGGGTAACAGGGTCTATGGCTACACCTTC. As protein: CASRAGQGNRVYGYTF.

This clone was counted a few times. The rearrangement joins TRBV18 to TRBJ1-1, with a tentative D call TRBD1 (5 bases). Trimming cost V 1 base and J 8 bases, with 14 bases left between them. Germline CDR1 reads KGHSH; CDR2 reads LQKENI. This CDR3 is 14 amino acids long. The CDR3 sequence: CASSPRGNGGEAFF. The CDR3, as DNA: TGTGCCAGCTCACCACGTGGGAACGGGGGAGAAGCTTTCTTT.

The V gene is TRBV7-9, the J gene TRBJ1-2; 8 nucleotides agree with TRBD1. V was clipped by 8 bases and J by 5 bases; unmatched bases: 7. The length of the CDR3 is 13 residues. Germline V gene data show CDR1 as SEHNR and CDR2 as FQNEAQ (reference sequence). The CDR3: CASSTGGWYGYTF. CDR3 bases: TGTGCCAGCTCAACAGGGGGTTGGTATGGCTACACCTTC. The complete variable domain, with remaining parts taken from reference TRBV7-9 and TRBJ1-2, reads DTGVSQNPRHKITKRGQNVTFRCDPISEHNRLYWYRQTLGQGPEFLTYFQNEAQLEKSRLLSDRFSAERPKGSFSTLEIQRTEQGDSAMYLCASSTGGWYGYTFGSGTRLTVV.

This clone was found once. CDR3 coding DNA: TGTGCCAGCAGCTTGGGTCAGGGGACAGGGGGTGAAAAACTGTTTTTT. It translates to CASSLGQGTGGEKLFF. The chain joins TRBV5-8 to TRBJ1-4, with TRBD1 identical over 11 bases. Germline loops: CDR1 SGHTS, CDR2 YDEGEE. CDR3 length: 16 residues. J was trimmed by 7 bases and V by 0 bases; bases with no gene match: 5. Full variable domain (remainder filled in from reference TRBV5-8 and TRBJ1-4): EAGVTQSPTHLIKTRGQQATLRCSPISGHTSVYWYQQALGLGLQFLLWYDEGEERNRGNFPPRFSGRQFPNYSSELNVNALELEDSALYLCASSLGQGTGGEKLFFGSGTQLSVL.

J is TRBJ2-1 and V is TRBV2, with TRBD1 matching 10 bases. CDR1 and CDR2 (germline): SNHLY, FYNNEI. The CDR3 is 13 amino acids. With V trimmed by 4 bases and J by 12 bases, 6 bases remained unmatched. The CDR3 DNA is TGTGCCAGCAGTGGACAGGGGGCGGGAAGGCAGTTCTTC. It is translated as CASSGQGAGRQFF. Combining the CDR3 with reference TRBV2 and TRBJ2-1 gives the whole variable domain EPEVTQTPSHQVTQMGQEVILRCVPISNHLYFYWYRQILGQKVEFLVSFYNNEISEKSEIFDDQFSVERPDGSNFTLKIRSTKLEDSAMYFCASSGQGAGRQFFGPGTRLTVL.

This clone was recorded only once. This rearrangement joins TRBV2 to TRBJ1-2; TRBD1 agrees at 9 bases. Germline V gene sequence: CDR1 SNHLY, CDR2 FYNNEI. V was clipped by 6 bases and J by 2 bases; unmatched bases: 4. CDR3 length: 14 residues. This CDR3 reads CASSRDRVNYGYTF. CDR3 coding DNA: TGTGCCAGCAGCCGGGACAGGGTAAACTATGGCTACACCTTC.

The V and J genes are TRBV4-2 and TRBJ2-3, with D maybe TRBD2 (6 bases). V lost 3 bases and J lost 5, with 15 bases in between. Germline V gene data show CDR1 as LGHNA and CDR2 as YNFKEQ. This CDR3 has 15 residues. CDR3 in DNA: TGTGCCAGCAGCCAGGGACTCCGGGGATTAGATACGCAGTATTTT. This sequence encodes CASSQGLRGLDTQYF.

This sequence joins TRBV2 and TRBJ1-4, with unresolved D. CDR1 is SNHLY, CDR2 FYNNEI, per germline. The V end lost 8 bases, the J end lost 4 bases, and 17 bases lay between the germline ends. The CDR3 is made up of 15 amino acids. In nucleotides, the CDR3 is TGTGCCAGCCTCCCAACACACTCGGGTAATGAAAAACTGTTTTTT. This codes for CASLPTHSGNEKLFF.

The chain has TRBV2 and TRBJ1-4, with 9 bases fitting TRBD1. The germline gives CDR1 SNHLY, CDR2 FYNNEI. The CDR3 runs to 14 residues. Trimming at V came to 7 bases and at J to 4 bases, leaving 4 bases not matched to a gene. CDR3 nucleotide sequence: TGTGCCAGCACCTCGGACAGGGGTAATGAAAAACTGTTTTTT. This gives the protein CASTSDRGNEKLFF.

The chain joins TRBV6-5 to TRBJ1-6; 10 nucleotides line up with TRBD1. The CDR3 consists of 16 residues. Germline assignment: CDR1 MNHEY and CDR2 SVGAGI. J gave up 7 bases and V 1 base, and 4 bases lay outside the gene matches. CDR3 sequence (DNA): TGTGCCAGCAGTTACTTTGACAGGGGGCTAAATTCACCCCTCCACTTT. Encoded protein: CASSYFDRGLNSPLHF.

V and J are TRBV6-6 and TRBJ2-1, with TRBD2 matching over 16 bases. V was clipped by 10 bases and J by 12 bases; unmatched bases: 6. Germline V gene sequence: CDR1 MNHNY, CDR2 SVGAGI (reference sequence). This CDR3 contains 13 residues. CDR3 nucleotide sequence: TGTGCCATCGGGACTAGCGGGGGGGCTGGGCAGTTCTTC. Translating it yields CAIGTSGGAGQFF.

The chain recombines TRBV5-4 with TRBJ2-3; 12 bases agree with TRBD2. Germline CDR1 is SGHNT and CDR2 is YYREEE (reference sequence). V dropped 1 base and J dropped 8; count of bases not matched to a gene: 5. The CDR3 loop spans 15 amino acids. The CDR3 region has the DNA TGTGCCAGCAGCTTGAGGGCTAGCGGGGGGGGTACGCAGTATTTT. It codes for CASSLRASGGGTQYF. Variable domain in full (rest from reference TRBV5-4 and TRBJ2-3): ETGVTQSPTHLIKTRGQQVTLRCSSQSGHNTVSWYQQALGQGPQFIFQYYREEENGRGNFPPRFSGLQFPNYSSELNVNALELDDSALYLCASSLRASGGGTQYFGPGTRLTVL.

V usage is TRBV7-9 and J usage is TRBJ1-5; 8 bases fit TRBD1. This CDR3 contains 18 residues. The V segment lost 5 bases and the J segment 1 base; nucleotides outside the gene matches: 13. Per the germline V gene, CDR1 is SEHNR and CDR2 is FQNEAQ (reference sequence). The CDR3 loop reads CASSPAVLQGASNQPQHF. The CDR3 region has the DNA TGTGCCAGCAGCCCCGCTGTTCTGCAGGGGGCAAGCAATCAGCCCCAGCATTTT.

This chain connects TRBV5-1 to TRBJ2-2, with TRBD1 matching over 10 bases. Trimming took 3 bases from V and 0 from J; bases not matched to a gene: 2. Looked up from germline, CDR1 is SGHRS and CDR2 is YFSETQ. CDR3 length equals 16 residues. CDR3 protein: CASSWTGGTNTGELFF. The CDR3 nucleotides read TGCGCCAGCAGCTGGACAGGGGGAACGAACACCGGGGAGCTGTTTTTT.

In nucleotides, the CDR3 is TGTGCCACCTTCTCGACCAGGGCACCAGCTTTCTTT. Translated: CATFSTRAPAFF. The chain combines TRBV6-5 with TRBJ1-1; a possible D gene is TRBD1 (5 bases). The CDR3 loop spans 12 amino acids. Looked up from germline, CDR1 is MNHEY and CDR2 is SVGAGI. V dropped 10 bases and J dropped 10 bases, with 19 bases sitting between them.

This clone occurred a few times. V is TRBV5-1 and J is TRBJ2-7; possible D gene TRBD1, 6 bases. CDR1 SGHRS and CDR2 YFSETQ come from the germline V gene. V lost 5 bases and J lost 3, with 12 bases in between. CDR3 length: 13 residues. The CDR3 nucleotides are TGCGCCAGCAGAGGGACACTAAGCTACGAGCAGTACTTC. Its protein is CASRGTLSYEQYF.

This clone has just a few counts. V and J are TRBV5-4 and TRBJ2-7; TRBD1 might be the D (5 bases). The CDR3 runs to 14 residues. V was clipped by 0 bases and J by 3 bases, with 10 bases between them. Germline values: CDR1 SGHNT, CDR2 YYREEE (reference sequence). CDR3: CASSLDRLLYEQYF. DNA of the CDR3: TGTGCCAGCAGCTTGGACAGGCTACTCTACGAGCAGTACTTC.

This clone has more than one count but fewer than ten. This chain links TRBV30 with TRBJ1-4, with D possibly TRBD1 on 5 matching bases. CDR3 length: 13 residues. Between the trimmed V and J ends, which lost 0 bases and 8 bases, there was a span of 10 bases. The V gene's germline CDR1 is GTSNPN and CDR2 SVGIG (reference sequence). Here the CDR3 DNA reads TGTGCCTGGAGTGTACCAGGGTGGGAAAAACTGTTTTTT. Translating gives CAWSVPGWEKLFF.